What follows describes a single T cell receptor beta chain. Its antigen is still unknown. Time point noted: neoterminal ileum biopsy at postoperative endoscopy, about 6 months after surgery. This sample was taken from a study of T cell repertoires in ileal Crohn's disease. Study background: About half of patients got postoperative therapy: about a dozen thiopurines, around 18 anti-TNF. Findings and limits, study-wide: Endoscopy was done a median approximately seven months after surgery. Endoscopic recurrence occurred in every patient whose clonality exceeded 26.8%. Sorted CD8 T cells held more high-frequency clones than CD4.

Clones were read by immunoSEQ multiplex PCR, and TCRdb kept only the in-frame ones, dropping some. The sample has about 9,400 clones, 78% seen once. The germline V gene encodes CDR1 DFQATT and CDR2 SNEGSKA (reference sequence). Between the trimmed V and J ends, which lost 3 bases and 10 bases, there was a span of 10 bases. CDR3 size: 10 residues. Specimen: ileal tissue. The sequence was collected from an adult with Crohn's disease. The chain uses TRBV20-1 and TRBJ2-7; D is undetermined. CDR3: CSASYRDQYF. For the CDR3, the DNA is TGCAGTGCTAGCTACAGAGATCAGTACTTC.